This TCR beta chain was observed in a study of CD8+ T cells in alopecia areata. This clone was seen only once. Its antigen is currently unknown. This CDR3 comprises 13 residues. The germline CDR1 and CDR2 sequences are GTSNPN and SVGIG (reference sequence). V shed 4 bases and J 2 bases; nucleotides not matched to a gene: 4. General study results and limits: Tofacitinib significantly decreased scalp clonality and expanded CD8+ clones among top 100. In scalp and blood, many expanded lesional clones persisted during tofacitinib.

After isolation, RNA underwent reverse transcription to generate cDNA as the sequencing template. Profiled with immunoSEQ multiplex PCR; TCRdb holds only in-frame clones, not every one. The profile shows around 190,000 clones, less than 70% of them singletons. Treatment specified: oral pan-JAK inhibitor, 5-10 mg twice daily. This chain uses TRBV30 with TRBJ1-2; 7 positions match TRBD1. Material: CD4+ T cells sorted from blood, obtained around week 50, from a patient treated with tofacitinib. The clonotype was recovered from a human donor with alopecia areata. In nucleotides, the CDR3 is TGTGCCTGGATGAAACAGGGGAACTATGGCTACACCTTC. Translation gives CAWMKQGNYGYTF.